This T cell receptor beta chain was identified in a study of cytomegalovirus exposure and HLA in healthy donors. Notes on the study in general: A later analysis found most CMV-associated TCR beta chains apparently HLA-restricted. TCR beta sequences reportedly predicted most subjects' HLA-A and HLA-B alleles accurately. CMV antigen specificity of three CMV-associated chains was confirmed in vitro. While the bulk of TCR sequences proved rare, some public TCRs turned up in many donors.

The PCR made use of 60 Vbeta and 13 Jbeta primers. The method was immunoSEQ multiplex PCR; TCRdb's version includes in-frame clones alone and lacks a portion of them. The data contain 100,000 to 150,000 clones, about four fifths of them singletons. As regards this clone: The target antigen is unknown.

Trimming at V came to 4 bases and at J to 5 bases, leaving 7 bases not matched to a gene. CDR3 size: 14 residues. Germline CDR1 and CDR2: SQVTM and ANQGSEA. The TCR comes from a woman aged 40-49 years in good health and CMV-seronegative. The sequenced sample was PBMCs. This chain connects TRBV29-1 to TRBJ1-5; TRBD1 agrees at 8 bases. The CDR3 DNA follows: TGCAGCGTTGCGCAGGGGGCGCCGGATCAGCCCCAGCATTTT. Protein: CSVAQGAPDQPQHF.